These 9 T cell receptor beta chains share one sample of origin, sequenced in a study of shared clonotypes between healthy human individuals. Assay used: immunoSEQ multiplex PCR; TCRdb lists only in-frame clones, some missing. The sample holds about 2.5 million clones, roughly 90% seen once. Sequenced material: naive CD4+ T cells from PBMCs. Subset in this sample: CD45RA+ positively selected. All receptors come from a young man in good health. Some clones in this sample may be carry-over from other donors' samples.

Comments on this clone: Other DNA sequences within the sample encode an identical CDR3. V is TRBV5-1 and J is TRBJ2-2, with D possibly TRBD1 on 6 matching bases. Looked up from germline, CDR1 is SGHRS and CDR2 is YFSETQ. Trimming shortened V by 0 bases and J by 8 bases, and 11 bases separated the two germline ends. This CDR3 region has 14 residues. For the CDR3, the DNA is TGCGCCAGCAGCTTGGGGACAGCCACAGGGGAGCTGTTTTTT. Translated, it gives CASSLGTATGELFF.

The rearrangement uses TRBV27 and TRBJ2-4, with D hard to call. This CDR3 spans 15 amino acids. Trimming took off 0 bases at V and 0 bases at J, with 6 bases between the two ends. Germline V lookup: CDR1 MNHEY, CDR2 SMNVEV (reference sequence). CDR3 region: CASSLSVLAKNIQYF. The CDR3 coding sequence is TGTGCCAGCAGTTTATCAGTACTAGCCAAAAACATTCAGTACTTC.

The chain employs TRBV5-8 and TRBJ1-5; a weak D match, TRBD1 (5 bases). The germline V and J ends were trimmed by 3 bases and 4 bases, with 14 bases remaining between them. Germline V gives CDR1 SGHTS, CDR2 YDEGEE. The CDR3 is 15 residues long. CDR3 residues: CASSSIRDLNQPQHF. CDR3 in DNA: TGTGCCAGCAGCTCAATCCGGGACTTAAATCAGCCCCAGCATTTT.

The gene calls are TRBV18 and TRBJ2-7, with 10 bases matching TRBD2. CDR1 is KGHSH, CDR2 LQKENI, per germline. The CDR3 is 15 residues long. With 3 bases clipped from V and 3 bases from J, the junction kept 5 bases outside the gene matches. CDR3 protein: CASSPGTSARYEQYF. The CDR3 bases are TGTGCCAGCTCACCCGGGACTAGCGCACGCTACGAGCAGTACTTC.

The J gene is TRBJ1-5, the V gene TRBV6-1; D is perhaps TRBD1 (6 bases). V gave up 6 bases and J gave up 4 bases, with 10 bases separating them. The length of the CDR3 is 13 residues. Per germline, CDR1 MNHNS and CDR2 SASEGT. DNA for the CDR3: TGTGCCAGCAGGAGGACAGAGAATCAGCCCCAGCATTTT. Protein sequence: CASRRTENQPQHF.

The V gene is TRBV7-2, the J gene TRBJ2-1; 10 bases align to TRBD1. Germline trimming cut 1 base from V and 6 bases from J; bases unmatched to any gene: 6. This CDR3 has 16 amino acids. CDR1 is SGHTA and CDR2 is FQGNSA in the germline V gene. The CDR3 is CASSLVGQGGSNEQFF. The DNA for the CDR3 is TGTGCCAGCAGCTTAGTTGGACAGGGGGGATCCAATGAGCAGTTCTTC.

A single count supports this clone. The chain has TRBV30 and TRBJ2-1; D is unclear. Deletions cut 0 bases from V and 3 bases from J, with 15 bases between. The CDR3 spans 16 residues. Germline V gene data show CDR1 as GTSNPN and CDR2 as SVGIG (reference sequence). For the CDR3, the DNA is TGTGCCTGGAGTGTACTGATTCAGAACCGCTACAATGAGCAGTTCTTC. The encoded protein is CAWSVLIQNRYNEQFF.

The J gene is TRBJ1-2, the V gene TRBV19; 11 bases line up with TRBD1. In germline, CDR1 is LNHDA, CDR2 SQIVND (reference sequence). Losses at the gene ends were 4 bases for V and 5 bases for J; bases not matched to a gene: 9. This CDR3 has 16 residues. CDR3 DNA: TGTGCCAGTAGTACAACTCCGGGACAGGGGGAATATGGCTACACCTTC. It specifies CASSTTPGQGEYGYTF.

The chain has TRBV28 and TRBJ2-1; D gene unclear. The CDR3 is made up of 15 amino acids. The germline V gene has CDR1 MDHEN and CDR2 SYDVKM. V was cut by 6 bases and J by 0 bases, with 12 bases left in between. In DNA, the CDR3 is TGTGCCAGCAGAGACGCAAGCCACTCCTACAATGAGCAGTTCTTC. Encoded protein: CASRDASHSYNEQFF.